The TCR beta chain described here comes from a study of identical twins. Study-wide findings and caveats: Beta out-of-frame twin sharing showed a weaker excess.

With regard to this clonotype: Its antigen is not known. The junction shows a germline mismatch at one end, possibly a read error.

Template switching added a universal primer site, and cDNA bore unique molecular identifiers. A single record per CDR3 protein comes from TCRdb applying MiXCR to the 5' RACE reads. The table has approximately 890,000 distinct CDR3 sequences, around 12% seen once. The CDR3 length is 14 residues. Germline loops: CDR1 SGHTA, CDR2 FQGNSA. The same data also contributed to another study, on yellow fever vaccine responses in identical twins.

This clonotype was sampled from a woman aged 18 to 35 in good health. The chain joins TRBV7-2 to TRBJ2-5; weak D call: TRBD1 (6 bases). Sequenced: PBMCs. Written as DNA, the CDR3 is TGTGCCAGCAGTTTAGTAGGGGGACGGGAGACCCAGTACTTC. It is translated as CASSLVGGRETQYF.